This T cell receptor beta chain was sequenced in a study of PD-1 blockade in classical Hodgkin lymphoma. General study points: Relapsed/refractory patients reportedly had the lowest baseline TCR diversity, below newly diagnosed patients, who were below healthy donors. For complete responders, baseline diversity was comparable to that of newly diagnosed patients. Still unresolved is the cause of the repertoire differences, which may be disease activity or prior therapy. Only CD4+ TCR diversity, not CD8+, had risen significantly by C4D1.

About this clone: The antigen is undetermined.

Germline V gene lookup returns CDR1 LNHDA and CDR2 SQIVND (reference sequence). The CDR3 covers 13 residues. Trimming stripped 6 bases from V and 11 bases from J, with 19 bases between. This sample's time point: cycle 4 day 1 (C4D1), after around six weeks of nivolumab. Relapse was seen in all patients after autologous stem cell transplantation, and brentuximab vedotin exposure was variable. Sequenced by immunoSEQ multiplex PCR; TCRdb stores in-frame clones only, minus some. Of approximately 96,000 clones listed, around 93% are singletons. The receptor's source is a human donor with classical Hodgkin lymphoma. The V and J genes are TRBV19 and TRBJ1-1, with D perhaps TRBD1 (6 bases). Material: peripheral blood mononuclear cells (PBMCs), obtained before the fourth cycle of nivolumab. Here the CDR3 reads CASRIQGRAEAFF. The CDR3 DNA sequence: TGTGCCAGTAGGATACAGGGTAGGGCGGAGGCTTTCTTT.